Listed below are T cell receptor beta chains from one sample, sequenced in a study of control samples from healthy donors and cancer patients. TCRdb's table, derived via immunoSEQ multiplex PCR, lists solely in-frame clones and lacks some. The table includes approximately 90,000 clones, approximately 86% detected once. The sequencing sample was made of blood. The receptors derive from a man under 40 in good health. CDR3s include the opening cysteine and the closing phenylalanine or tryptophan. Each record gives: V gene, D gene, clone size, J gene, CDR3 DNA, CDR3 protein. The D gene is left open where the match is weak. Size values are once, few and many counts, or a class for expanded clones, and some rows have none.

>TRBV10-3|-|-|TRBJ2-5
TGTGCCATCAGTGTTGGGGTAGGCCAAGAGACCCAGTACTTC
CAISVGVGQETQYF
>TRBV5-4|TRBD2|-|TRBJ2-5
TGTGCCAGCAGCCTAGCGGGGGGAGCAGAGACCCAGTACTTC
CASSLAGGAETQYF
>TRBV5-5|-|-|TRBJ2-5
TGTGCCAGCAGCCCGGGAAGGATGGGCCAAGAGACCCAGTACTTC
CASSPGRMGQETQYF
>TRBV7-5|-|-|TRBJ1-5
TGTGTCAGAAACGGGACAGTTTATAGCAATCAGCCCCAGCATTTT
CVRNGTVYSNQPQHF
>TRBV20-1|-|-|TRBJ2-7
TGCAGTGCCAAGCCAGGCCCCGAGCAGTACTTC
CSAKPGPEQYF
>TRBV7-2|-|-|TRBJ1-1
TGTGCCAGCAGGCCGGCGGGGAGTACTGAAGCTTTCTTT
CASRPAGSTEAFF
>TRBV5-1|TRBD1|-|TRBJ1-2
TGCGCCAGCAGCTTGGGGGACAGGGGAGGTTATGGCTACACCTTC
CASSLGDRGGYGYTF
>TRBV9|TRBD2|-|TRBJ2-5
TGTGCCAGCAGCGTCGGGACTAGCGGGGGGGCTCGGGAGACCCAGTACTTC
CASSVGTSGGARETQYF
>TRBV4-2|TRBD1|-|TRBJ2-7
TGTGCCAGCAGCCAGGTTACAGGGGGTGGTTCCTACGAGCAGTACTTC
CASSQVTGGGSYEQYF
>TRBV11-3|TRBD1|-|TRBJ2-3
TGTGCCAGCAGCTCCGAATCCGGGACAGGAACAGATACGCAGTATTTT
CASSSESGTGTDTQYF
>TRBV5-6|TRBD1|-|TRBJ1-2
TGTGCCAGCAGCGAGGGACAGGCTAACTATGGCTACACCTTC
CASSEGQANYGYTF
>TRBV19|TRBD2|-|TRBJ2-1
TGTGCCAGTAGTACCCAGGGCGGGGGGGGACACAATGAGCAGTTCTTC
CASSTQGGGGHNEQFF
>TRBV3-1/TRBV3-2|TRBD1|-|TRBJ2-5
TGTGCCAGCAGCCTTCGGACAGGGCAAAGTATGGAGACCCAGTACTTC
CASSLRTGQSMETQYF
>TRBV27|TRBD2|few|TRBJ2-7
TGTGCCAGCAGTGAGAAGCGGGGGGGACCATACGAGCAGTACTTC
CASSEKRGGPYEQYF
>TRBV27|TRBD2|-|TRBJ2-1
TGTGCCAGCAGCCAAGACCGCACGGGGGGTCGGAGCTCCTACAATGAGCAGTTCTTC
CASSQDRTGGRSSYNEQFF
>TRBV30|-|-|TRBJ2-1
TGTGCCTGGTCCCCAATGCATACTGAGCAGTTCTTC
CAWSPMHTEQFF
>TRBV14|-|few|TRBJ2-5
TGTGCCAGCAGCCAAGATGGGGTGGCGGGGCTCGAGACCCAGTACTTC
CASSQDGVAGLETQYF
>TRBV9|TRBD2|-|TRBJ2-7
TGTGCCAGCAGCGTAGACCAGCGGGGGGCTCACGAGCAGTACTTC
CASSVDQRGAHEQYF
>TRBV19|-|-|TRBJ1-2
TGTGCCAGTAGTATAGGAGGGGGTCACACCTTC
CASSIGGGHTF
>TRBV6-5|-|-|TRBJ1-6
TGTGCCAGCAGTTACTCGAAGGGAGTAGATAATTCACCCCTCCACTTT
CASSYSKGVDNSPLHF
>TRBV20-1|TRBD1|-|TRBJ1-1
TGCAGTGCTAGTTTACCGGGACAGTTGAACACTGAAGCTTTCTTT
CSASLPGQLNTEAFF
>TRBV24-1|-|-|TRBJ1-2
TGTGCCACCAGTGACCGACAGGCAACTAACTATGGCTACACCTTC
CATSDRQATNYGYTF
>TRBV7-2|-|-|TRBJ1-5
TGTGCCAGCAGCTTACGAGGGTTCGATCAGCCCCAGCATTTT
CASSLRGFDQPQHF
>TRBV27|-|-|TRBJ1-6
TGTGCCAGCAGTTCCCGAACTAGAAACTCCTATAATTCACCCCTCCACTTT
CASSSRTRNSYNSPLHF
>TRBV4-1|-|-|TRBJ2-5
TGCGCCAGCAGCTTACGAATAATTACGGGGACCCAAGAGACCCAGTACTTC
CASSLRIITGTQETQYF
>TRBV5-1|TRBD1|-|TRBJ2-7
TGCGCCAGCAGCCCAGGGGGGACAGGGGCAGCCTACGAGCAGTACTTC
CASSPGGTGAAYEQYF
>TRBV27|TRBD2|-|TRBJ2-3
TGTGCCAGCAGTTCCTACCGGCTAGCGGGGGTTCCAGATACGCAGTATTTT
CASSSYRLAGVPDTQYF